These 23 T cell receptor beta chains were sequenced from one sample in a study of CD8 T cells in Susac syndrome. It was with random hexamers that 0.5 to 1 ug RNA was reverse transcribed. TCRdb processed the immunoSEQ multiplex PCR reads anew with MiXCR; each CDR3 protein has one entry. The sample has about 120,000 distinct CDR3 sequences; less than 95% are singletons. Sequenced sample: CD4+ T cells from PBMCs. The receptors shown here come from a human donor in good health.

This chain joins TRBV19 and TRBJ2-1, with 10 bases matching TRBD2. Germline-derived CDR1 and CDR2 are LNHDA and SQIVND (reference sequence). Trimming removed 1 base from V and 8 bases from J; junction bases left unmatched: 11. The CDR3 runs to 17 residues. This chain's CDR3 is CASSIGRGASGSHEQFF. DNA of the CDR3: TGTGCCAGTAGTATAGGGCGGGGGGCTAGCGGGAGCCATGAGCAGTTCTTC.

The count of this clonotype is one. The gene calls are TRBV7-9 and TRBJ2-7; TRBD1 aligns across 7 bases. V lost 5 bases, J lost 0 bases, and 7 bases stayed unmatched. CDR1 and CDR2 (germline): SEHNR, FQNEAQ (reference sequence). The CDR3 covers 15 residues. CDR3 residues: CASSPDREYSYEQYF. The CDR3, as DNA: TGTGCCAGCAGCCCCGACAGGGAATACTCCTACGAGCAGTACTTC.

The chain recombines TRBV12-3 or TRBV12-4 with TRBJ2-7; perhaps D is TRBD1 or TRBD2 (5 bases each). This CDR3 is built from 13 residues. V gave up 5 bases and J gave up 5 bases, with 13 bases separating them. The CDR3 DNA is TGTGCCAGCAGTATAGGGGTTAGCGACGAGCAGTACTTC. Its translation is CASSIGVSDEQYF.

This chain's CDR3 is CSAGLAGSQETQYF. The CDR3 DNA is TGCAGTGCTGGGCTTGCGGGCTCCCAAGAGACCCAGTACTTC. This chain connects TRBV20-1 to TRBJ2-5; D perhaps matches TRBD2 (5 bases). This CDR3 contains 14 residues. Trimming took 5 bases from V and 1 from J, leaving 14 bases between them. Germline assignment: CDR1 DFQATT and CDR2 SNEGSKA (reference sequence).

The gene calls are TRBV7-2 and TRBJ2-1; the D is unclear. The CDR3 runs to 13 residues. The V and J ends lost 0 bases and 5 bases respectively, with 5 bases between them. Germline V gene lookup returns CDR1 SGHTA and CDR2 FQGNSA. CDR3 bases: TGTGCCAGCAGCTTAGCTGCCCACAATGAGCAGTTCTTC. Translated: CASSLAAHNEQFF.

This chain connects TRBV7-3 to TRBJ2-1, with TRBD2 matching over 8 bases. Germline V lookup: CDR1 SGHTA, CDR2 FQGTGA. V shed 4 bases and J 7 bases; nucleotides not matched to a gene: 12. There are 16 residues in the CDR3. Here the CDR3 reads CASSSRSGGLANEQFF. CDR3 coding DNA: TGTGCCAGCAGCTCAAGGTCGGGAGGGCTGGCAAATGAGCAGTTCTTC.

This rearrangement joins TRBV29-1 to TRBJ1-2; no firm D call. The V end was cut by 4 bases, the J end by 7 bases, with 19 bases between. The CDR3 totals 14 residues. The V gene's germline CDR1 is SQVTM and CDR2 ANQGSEA. The DNA for the CDR3 is TGCAGCGTTGTAGTTTTCAAGGATGGTCGTGGCTACACCTTC. Translating gives CSVVVFKDGRGYTF.

The V and J genes are TRBV21-1 and TRBJ1-2; the table names TRBD1, a call not compared with the DNA. TRBV21-1 is a pseudogene. CDR3 length: 15 amino acids. The CDR3 DNA follows: TGTGCCAGCAGCAAGACGGACACGCGTTTCCGCGGCTACACCTTC. It codes for CASSKTDTRFRGYTF.

In its sample, this clonotype was seen once. This chain joins TRBV30 and TRBJ2-5; D possibly corresponds to TRBD1 (5 bases). The germline V gene has CDR1 GTSNPN and CDR2 SVGIG (reference sequence). Trimming cost V 3 bases and J 4 bases, with 9 bases left between them. This CDR3 comprises 12 residues. The DNA of the CDR3 is TGTGCCTGGAGGGCAGGGTCAGAGACCCAGTACTTC. As protein: CAWRAGSETQYF.

CDR3 sequence: CASSSRDSLYGYTF. CDR3 sequence (DNA): TGTGCCAGTAGTAGCCGCGACTCCCTCTATGGCTACACCTTC. This rearrangement joins TRBV19 to TRBJ1-2; D remains unclear. The V end lost 4 bases, the J end lost 4 bases, and 13 bases lay between the germline ends. The CDR3 length is 14 residues. Germline values: CDR1 LNHDA, CDR2 SQIVND (reference sequence).

The chain employs TRBV29-1 and TRBJ2-3, with D perhaps given as TRBD1 or TRBD2 (6 bases each). Germline lookup yields CDR1 SQVTM and CDR2 ANQGSEA. The CDR3 totals 15 residues. Trimming took 4 bases from V and 5 from J, leaving 19 bases between them. CDR3 loop: CSVGGAGGGRDTQYF. The CDR3 coding sequence is TGCAGCGTTGGGGGGGCCGGCGGAGGACGAGATACGCAGTATTTT.

This rearrangement joins TRBV30 to TRBJ1-6; perhaps TRBD1 as D (6 bases). Looked up from germline, CDR1 is GTSNPN and CDR2 is SVGIG (reference sequence). The CDR3 length is 15 residues. The ends were cut back, 6 bases at V and 10 bases at J, with 22 bases in the middle. The CDR3 loop is CACLTEGELRSPLHF. In DNA form, the CDR3 reads TGTGCCTGCCTAACAGAGGGGGAATTAAGGTCACCCCTCCACTTT.

The chain recombines TRBV24-1 with TRBJ1-2; D is uncertain. Germline CDR1 is KGHDR and CDR2 is SFDVKD. This CDR3 has 13 residues. V was clipped by 2 bases and J by 8 bases, with 11 bases between them. The CDR3, as DNA: TGTGCCACCAGTGATTCGTTGACTGAGGGCTACACCTTC. Encoded protein: CATSDSLTEGYTF.

CDR3 bases: TGTGCCAGCAGAACTGCACAGGGGGTATCGAATGAGCAGTTCTTC. Translating it yields CASRTAQGVSNEQFF. The chain uses TRBV12-3 or TRBV12-4 and TRBJ2-1; TRBD1 aligns across 8 bases. CDR3 size: 15 residues. The V segment lost 6 bases and the J segment 7 bases; nucleotides outside the gene matches: 11.

The chain couples TRBV7-2 to TRBJ2-7, with 8 positions matching TRBD2. Germline CDR1 SGHTA, CDR2 FQGNSA. Trimming at V came to 4 bases and at J to 2 bases, leaving 7 bases not matched to a gene. The CDR3 is 15 residues long. CDR3 protein: CASSSYGTSPYEQYF. CDR3 DNA: TGTGCCAGCAGCTCGTACGGGACTAGTCCCTACGAGCAGTACTTC.

The chain employs TRBV20-1 and TRBJ2-7; 9 nucleotides line up with TRBD1. This CDR3 has 14 amino acids. V lost 3 bases and J lost 5; bases outside the gene matches: 8. Germline CDR1 is DFQATT and CDR2 is SNEGSKA (reference sequence). For the CDR3, the DNA is TGCAGTGCTAGGGACGGACAGGGGATCCACGAGCAGTACTTC. Protein sequence: CSARDGQGIHEQYF.

The J gene is TRBJ2-5, the V gene TRBV2; D is undetermined. This CDR3 contains 11 residues. Germline V lookup: CDR1 SNHLY, CDR2 FYNNEI. V lost 3 bases, J lost 7 bases, and 6 bases lay in between. CDR3 region: CASSDWGTQYF. As DNA, the CDR3 is TGTGCCAGCAGTGATTGGGGGACCCAGTACTTC. Variable domain in full (rest from reference TRBV2 and TRBJ2-5): EPEVTQTPSHQVTQMGQEVILRCVPISNHLYFYWYRQILGQKVEFLVSFYNNEISEKSEIFDDQFSVERPDGSNFTLKIRSTKLEDSAMYFCASSDWGTQYFGPGTRLLVL.

V and J are TRBV29-1 and TRBJ1-1; D call uncertain. CDR1 is SQVTM and CDR2 is ANQGSEA in the germline V gene. Between the trimmed V and J ends, which lost 7 bases and 1 base, there was a span of 13 bases. This CDR3 has 13 residues. The CDR3 DNA reads TGCAGCGCCGGAGGACGGTGGAACACTGAAGCTTTCTTT. This encodes CSAGGRWNTEAFF.

CDR3 loop: CASSSRDRGLETQYF. In DNA form, the CDR3 reads TGTGCCAGCAGTTCCCGGGACAGGGGGCTTGAGACCCAGTACTTC. The J gene is TRBJ2-5, the V gene TRBV6-6; TRBD1 matches at 12 bases. Germline lookup yields CDR1 MNHNY and CDR2 SVGAGI (reference sequence). This CDR3 has 15 amino acids. V dropped 4 bases and J dropped 5; count of bases not matched to a gene: 5.

The V gene is TRBV14, the J gene TRBJ2-2; no definite D call. This CDR3 comprises 14 residues. Looked up from germline, CDR1 is SGHDN and CDR2 is FVKESK. V was pared by 0 bases and J by 6 bases, with 8 bases between. The CDR3 coding sequence is TGTGCCAGCAGCCAAGAAGTGGGATCCGGGGAGCTGTTTTTT. It is translated as CASSQEVGSGELFF.

The J gene is TRBJ2-5, the V gene TRBV7-9; 8 bases fit TRBD2. This CDR3 contains 15 residues. The ends lost 5 bases at V and 4 bases at J; junction bases unmatched: 9. Germline V gene sequence: CDR1 SEHNR, CDR2 FQNEAQ (reference sequence). The DNA for the CDR3 is TGTGCCAGCAGCCTAGGAGCGGGAGTAAGAGAGACCCAGTACTTC. Protein sequence: CASSLGAGVRETQYF. The variable domain in full, with the rest retrieved from reference TRBV7-9 and TRBJ2-5, is DTGVSQNPRHKITKRGQNVTFRCDPISEHNRLYWYRQTLGQGPEFLTYFQNEAQLEKSRLLSDRFSAERPKGSFSTLEIQRTEQGDSAMYLCASSLGAGVRETQYFGPGTRLLVL.

The V gene is TRBV7-9, the J gene TRBJ2-5, with 14 bases fitting TRBD2. The CDR3 consists of 15 residues. Per the germline V gene, CDR1 is SEHNR and CDR2 is FQNEAQ (reference sequence). The trim removed 4 bases at V and 4 bases at J, leaving 2 bases unmatched. In DNA, the CDR3 is TGTGCCAGCAGCTGGGGGACTAGCGGGGGAGAGACCCAGTACTTC. The encoded protein is CASSWGTSGGETQYF.

This sequence joins TRBV3-1 and TRBJ2-3, with D possibly TRBD2 on 6 matching bases. Germline V gives CDR1 LGHDT, CDR2 YNNKEL (reference sequence). V shed 4 bases and J shed 0 bases, with 11 bases lying between them. The CDR3 covers 15 residues. CDR3 loop: CASSPTRTSTDTQYF. Written as DNA, the CDR3 is TGTGCCAGCAGCCCGACTAGAACGAGCACAGATACGCAGTATTTT.